A selection of T cell receptor beta chains follows, all from one sample in a study of blood T cells in healthy people across ages. Via MiXCR, TCRdb re-called the 5' RACE reads, giving one row per CDR3 protein. The sample includes 850,000 to 1,300,000 distinct CDR3 sequences, less than 50% seen only once; the top ten take approximately 20%. The sample was blood. The receptors come from a woman in her sixties or seventies in good health. Each CDR3 is given with its conserved first and last residue. Fields, in order: J gene, clone size, D gene, V gene, CDR3 DNA, CDR3 protein. A D gene is named only where the DNA matches it firmly. Clone size, where shown, is once, few, many, or a class for clones that have expanded.

J gene: TRBJ2-7
clone size: few
D gene: TRBD1
V gene: TRBV2
CDR3 DNA: TGTGCCAGCAGCGCTCGGACAGGGGGGAGCTACGAGCAGTACTTC
CDR3 protein: CASSARTGGSYEQYF

J gene: TRBJ2-3
clone size: NA
D gene: TRBD1
V gene: TRBV4-2
CDR3 DNA: TGTGCCAGCAGCATCGACAGGGGGAACACAGATACGCAGTATTTT
CDR3 protein: CASSIDRGNTDTQYF

J gene: TRBJ2-2
clone size: NA
D gene: NA
V gene: TRBV6-5
CDR3 DNA: TGTGCCAGCAGTTACGGTGGGGCCGGGGAGCTGTTTTTT
CDR3 protein: CASSYGGAGELFF

J gene: TRBJ2-1
clone size: NA
D gene: NA
V gene: TRBV18
CDR3 DNA: TGTGCCAGCTCACCGACGTTGCTAGCCTACAATGAGCAGTTCTTC
CDR3 protein: CASSPTLLAYNEQFF

J gene: TRBJ2-1
clone size: NA
D gene: NA
V gene: TRBV3-1
CDR3 DNA: TGTGCCAGCAGCCAATCCAGGGTGGGTAATGAGCAGTTCTTC
CDR3 protein: CASSQSRVGNEQFF

J gene: TRBJ2-3
clone size: NA
D gene: NA
V gene: TRBV24-1
CDR3 DNA: TGTGCCACCAGCGGCGTTGGGGCGAGCACAGATACGCAGTATTTT
CDR3 protein: CATSGVGASTDTQYF

J gene: TRBJ1-2
clone size: NA
D gene: NA
V gene: TRBV2
CDR3 DNA: TGTGCCAGCAATAAGGGAGTTACCTATGGCTACACCTTC
CDR3 protein: CASNKGVTYGYTF

J gene: TRBJ2-3
clone size: NA
D gene: NA
V gene: TRBV20-1
CDR3 DNA: TGCAGTGCTATTCATGGGCAGCGGAGGGGGGATACGCAGTATTTT
CDR3 protein: CSAIHGQRRGDTQYF

J gene: TRBJ1-2
clone size: few
D gene: NA
V gene: TRBV5-6
CDR3 DNA: TGTGCCAGCAGCTCGAGCGGGACATACTATGGCTACACCTTC
CDR3 protein: CASSSSGTYYGYTF

J gene: TRBJ2-1
clone size: NA
D gene: NA
V gene: TRBV20-1
CDR3 DNA: TGCAGTGCTAGAAAGACACCGAGCTCCTACAATGAGCAGTTCTTC
CDR3 protein: CSARKTPSSYNEQFF

J gene: TRBJ2-1
clone size: NA
D gene: NA
V gene: TRBV3-1
CDR3 DNA: TGTGCCAGCAGCCAAGATCCCCAGTCTTTGCTCAATGAGCAGTTCTTC
CDR3 protein: CASSQDPQSLLNEQFF

J gene: TRBJ2-7
clone size: once
D gene: TRBD1
V gene: TRBV6-1
CDR3 DNA: TGTGCCAGCAGTGTGAGGGACAGCTACGAGCAGTACTTC
CDR3 protein: CASSVRDSYEQYF

J gene: TRBJ2-2
clone size: few
D gene: TRBD1
V gene: TRBV15
CDR3 DNA: TGTGCCACCAGCAGAGCCCAGGGACAGGGGAACACCGGGGAGCTGTTTTTT
CDR3 protein: CATSRAQGQGNTGELFF

J gene: TRBJ1-1
clone size: NA
D gene: NA
V gene: TRBV10-3
CDR3 DNA: TGTGCCACCAGAGCCGCGACACAGAACACTGAAGCTTTCTTT
CDR3 protein: CATRAATQNTEAFF

J gene: TRBJ2-7
clone size: NA
D gene: TRBD1
V gene: TRBV7-8
CDR3 DNA: TGTGCCAGCAGGCTGGGACAGGATTTCTACGAGCAGTACTTC
CDR3 protein: CASRLGQDFYEQYF

J gene: TRBJ2-7
clone size: NA
D gene: TRBD2
V gene: TRBV15
CDR3 DNA: TGTGCCACCAGCAGTTCTCCGGGAGGGCACTACAATGAGCAGTACTTC
CDR3 protein: CATSSSPGGHYNEQYF

J gene: TRBJ1-5
clone size: NA
D gene: TRBD1
V gene: TRBV7-2
CDR3 DNA: TGTGCCAGCAGGATGCAGGACAGGGGTAGCAATCAGCCCCAGCATTTT
CDR3 protein: CASRMQDRGSNQPQHF

J gene: TRBJ2-1
clone size: few
D gene: NA
V gene: TRBV5-1
CDR3 DNA: TGCGCCAGCAGCCCAAGAGAGGGTGGTTACAATGAGCAGTTCTTC
CDR3 protein: CASSPREGGYNEQFF

J gene: TRBJ1-2
clone size: NA
D gene: NA
V gene: TRBV29-1
CDR3 DNA: TGCAGCGCCGAGTCAGGGCCCTATGGCTACACCTTC
CDR3 protein: CSAESGPYGYTF

J gene: TRBJ2-5
clone size: NA
D gene: NA
V gene: TRBV7-9
CDR3 DNA: TGTGCCAGCAGCTTTAGGAAGGAGACCCAGTACTTC
CDR3 protein: CASSFRKETQYF

J gene: TRBJ2-1
clone size: NA
D gene: TRBD2
V gene: TRBV6-5
CDR3 DNA: TGTGCCAGCGGGGGGGGGTACAATGAGCAGTTCTTC
CDR3 protein: CASGGGYNEQFF

J gene: TRBJ1-5
clone size: NA
D gene: NA
V gene: TRBV2
CDR3 DNA: TGTGCCAGCAGGGGTAAACAGTGGGGGAACCAGCCCCAGCATTTT
CDR3 protein: CASRGKQWGNQPQHF